The subject of this entry is one T cell receptor (beta chain). Its antigen target is currently unknown. No base qualities exist here, and no much larger clone lies one base off it. This sample stems from a study of blood T cell repertoires in COVID-19 (dated by TCRdb to about 2020). Study-wide context: The collaborator samples originated in the United States, Italy and Spain and spanned the acute and convalescent phases of COVID-19. Nearly every sample came with metadata listing a de-identified subject ID, COVID-19 status, age in years and sex. The prospective study material was composed of cDNA or gDNA derived from T cells, B-cell-depleted T cells, or PBMCs. Samples were obtained from the ongoing ImmuneRACE study (first 160 participants) and from 1,254 subjects provided by 6 global collaborators. The repertoires were made available in a free public database intended to serve as a resource for research on the immune response to SARS-CoV-2. Where available, HLA class I and class II types were taken from metadata supplied by the sample provider and were not determined by assay-based typing. Deeply sampled blood TCRbeta repertoires from subjects exposed to, actively infected with, or recovered from COVID-19 were included in the dataset.

The study at large found these results: The amount of clinical and demographic metadata varied by source and participant and was provided uncurated.

TCRbeta CDR3 regions were amplified from genomic DNA using the immunoSEQ Assay, a bias-controlled multiplex PCR. The study's processing was this. The number of nucleated cells in each sample was estimated by amplification of reference gene primers within the assay. To quantify the absolute abundance of each unique TCRbeta CDR3 rearrangement, sequence reads were collapsed and filtered. For each sample, productive Simpson clonality was calculated by taking the square root of Simpson's diversity index across productive rearrangements. TCRdb's version of the immuneACCESS table is confined to in-frame rearrangements and falls short of the full clone set. An unresolved V gene accounts for under half of the shortfall where checked; the remainder is of unknown origin. Clonal size and the V and J genes are those of that table, whereas D and trimming came from the DNA. This sample lists more than 150,000 clones; nearly 80% were detected once. The leading ten clones occupy roughly an eighth of the sample.

Enrolling through a virtual design, the prospective study's participants ranged in age from about 18 to 100 years and lived across 24 United States geographic areas. Cohort assignment in the prospective study relied on participant-reported clinical history from a screening survey and a study questionnaire. Exposed participants had been in contact, within 2 weeks of entering the study, with a person who had a PCR-confirmed or clinician-diagnosed case of COVID-19. Each participant in the prospective study had whole blood, serum and a nasopharyngeal or oropharyngeal swab collected by mobile phlebotomists. Prospective study participants could optionally give additional blood draws and questionnaires over a 2-month period. Before DNA extraction, prospective study blood samples were shipped either frozen or at room temperature. V and J are trimmed by 10 bases and 2 bases, and the gene matches miss 9 bases of the junction. The germline V gene encodes CDR1 ENHRY and CDR2 SYGVKD. Inclusive of the bounding cysteine and phenylalanine, the CDR3 is 14 residues long. CDR3 DNA only is kept here, 42 bases in frame from base 1.

The rearranged segments are TRBV10-3 and TRBJ2-3, and TRBD2 matches 7 of the central bases. The source material was PBMCs or T cells enriched from blood (not recorded which). The source of this sequence is a man aged 55 to 69 who had been exposed to COVID-19. The nucleotide sequence is given as TGTGCCACAGCGGGGTTAGGTGACACAGATACGCAGTATTTT. Translation gives CATAGLGDTDTQYF.